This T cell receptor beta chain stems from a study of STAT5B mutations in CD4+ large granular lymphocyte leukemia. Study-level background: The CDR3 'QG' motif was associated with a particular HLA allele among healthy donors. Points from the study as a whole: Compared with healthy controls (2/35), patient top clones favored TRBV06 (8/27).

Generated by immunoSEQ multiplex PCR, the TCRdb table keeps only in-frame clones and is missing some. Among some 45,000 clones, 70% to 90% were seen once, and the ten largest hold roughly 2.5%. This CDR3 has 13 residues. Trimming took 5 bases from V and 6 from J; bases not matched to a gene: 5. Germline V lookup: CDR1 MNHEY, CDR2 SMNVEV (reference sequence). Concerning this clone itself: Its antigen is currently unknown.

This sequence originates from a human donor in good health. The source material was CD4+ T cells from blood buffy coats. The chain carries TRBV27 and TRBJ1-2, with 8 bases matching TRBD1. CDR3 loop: CASSRKQGDGYTF. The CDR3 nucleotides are TGTGCCAGCAGTCGTAAACAGGGGGATGGCTACACCTTC.